Listed below are T cell receptor beta chains from one sample, sequenced in a study of cytomegalovirus exposure and HLA in healthy donors. Profiled with immunoSEQ multiplex PCR; TCRdb holds only in-frame clones, not every one. The sample includes more than 85,000 clones, less than 65% of them seen just once. Sequenced input: PBMCs. The receptors shown here come from a woman in her thirties in good health and CMV-seronegative. CDR3s include the opening cysteine and the closing phenylalanine or tryptophan. Fields, in order: V gene, J gene, CDR3 protein.

V: TRBV11-2; J: TRBJ2-5; CDR3: CASSSRGAGGRVETQYF
V: TRBV6-1; J: TRBJ2-5; CDR3: CASRSTSLQETQYF
V: TRBV7-2; J: TRBJ2-5; CDR3: CASSSQEGQGEETQYF
V: TRBV28; J: TRBJ1-5; CDR3: CASSFPGWYSNQPQHF
V: TRBV9; J: TRBJ2-3; CDR3: CASSVSRDEREGWDTQYF
V: TRBV18; J: TRBJ1-4; CDR3: CASSLNDRSTNEKLFF
V: TRBV28; J: TRBJ2-1; CDR3: CASRHSTSGGVYNGQFF
V: TRBV5-8; J: TRBJ2-2; CDR3: CARRQGGAGELFF
V: TRBV7-6; J: TRBJ2-2; CDR3: CASSFKIGEGAGELFF
V: TRBV5-4; J: TRBJ2-5; CDR3: CASSLRTGSETQYF
V: TRBV7-7; J: TRBJ2-5; CDR3: CASSRMGLADGETQYF
V: TRBV15; J: TRBJ1-1; CDR3: CATSGRRVNTEAFF
V: TRBV7-2; J: TRBJ1-5; CDR3: CASSLEGHNQPQHF
V: TRBV11-2; J: TRBJ2-1; CDR3: CASSFGTNYNEQFF
V: TRBV29-1; J: TRBJ2-3; CDR3: CSVTVTDTQYF
V: TRBV12-5; J: TRBJ1-1; CDR3: CASGLDYRVLEMNTEAFF
V: TRBV2; J: TRBJ2-3; CDR3: CASSEGWGGEADTQYF
V: TRBV15; J: TRBJ2-7; CDR3: CATSRDKGRGQIYEQYF
V: TRBV19; J: TRBJ1-1; CDR3: CASSIQGAGGAFF
V: TRBV2; J: TRBJ2-7; CDR3: CASSELLREQYF
V: TRBV6-1; J: TRBJ1-2; CDR3: CASRNKPEDYGYTF
V: TRBV12-5; J: TRBJ2-2; CDR3: CPGRGRRSGGLTGELFF
V: TRBV21-1; J: TRBJ2-3; CDR3: CAIILGQGSTDTQYF
V: TRBV5-4; J: TRBJ1-6; CDR3: CASSSSTGLFSPLHF
V: TRBV6-5; J: TRBJ1-4; CDR3: CASSLLGAGVKLFF